Presented here are 8 T cell receptor beta chains from one specimen sequenced in a study of cytomegalovirus exposure and HLA in healthy donors. PCR amplification relied on 60 Vbeta primers (plus 13 Jbeta primers). Libraries were prepared by immunoSEQ multiplex PCR; TCRdb keeps only in-frame clonotypes and omits some of them. The sample records fewer than 55,000 clones, approximately 70% being singletons. Sequencing input: PBMCs. The receptors originated from a woman aged 50 to 65 in good health and CMV-seropositive.

The CDR3 protein is CSVDDRGITEAFF. In DNA form, the CDR3 reads TGCAGCGTTGATGACAGGGGGATCACTGAAGCTTTCTTT. This rearrangement joins TRBV29-1 to TRBJ1-1, with 9 bases matching TRBD1. From germline, CDR1 is SQVTM and CDR2 ANQGSEA. This CDR3 comprises 13 residues. The trim removed 3 bases at V and 4 bases at J, leaving 3 bases unmatched.

V is TRBV19 and J is TRBJ1-4; TRBD1 is a possible D gene (6 bases). The CDR3 contains 15 residues. Germline assignment: CDR1 LNHDA and CDR2 SQIVND (reference sequence). V lost 6 bases and J lost 8, with 19 bases in between. CDR3 protein: CASSSRDNRREKLFF. The CDR3, as DNA: TGTGCCAGTAGCTCCAGGGACAACCGCCGGGAAAAACTGTTTTTT.

The genes are TRBV7-9 and TRBJ2-3; weak D call: TRBD1 (5 bases). The germline V gene encodes CDR1 SEHNR and CDR2 FQNEAQ (reference sequence). CDR3 size: 11 residues. V lost 2 bases to trimming and J lost 8 bases, with 5 bases between them. The CDR3 loop reads CASSLRGTQYF. As DNA, the CDR3 is TGTGCCAGCAGCTTAAGGGGTACGCAGTATTTT.

CDR3 amino acids: CASSRGQPDQPQHF. DNA of the CDR3: TGCGCCAGCAGCCGGGGACAGCCAGATCAGCCCCAGCATTTT. The gene calls are TRBV5-1 and TRBJ1-5; TRBD1 matches at 7 bases. The CDR3 is made up of 14 amino acids. With V trimmed by 4 bases and J by 5 bases, 6 bases remained unmatched. CDR1 SGHRS and CDR2 YFSETQ come from the germline V gene.

The chain is built from TRBV7-9 and TRBJ1-6; 7 bases are a match to TRBD1. The CDR3 has 17 amino acids. Germline V CDR1 and CDR2: SEHNR, FQNEAQ (reference sequence). Trimming at V came to 5 bases and at J to 7 bases, leaving 14 bases not matched to a gene. The CDR3 loop is CASSGGTAAMVNSPLHF. CDR3 nucleotide sequence: TGTGCCAGCAGCGGGGGGACAGCGGCAATGGTGAATTCACCCCTCCACTTT.

This clone was seen only a few times. The CDR3 DNA reads TGTGCCAGCAGTAGCGGGGGGGGCCGAGAGACCCAGTACTTC. It codes for CASSSGGGRETQYF. The chain employs TRBV7-7 and TRBJ2-5; 11 bases agree with TRBD2. This CDR3 is built from 14 residues. V was clipped by 6 bases and J by 4 bases; unmatched bases: 4. CDR1 and CDR2 from the germline V gene are SSHAT and FNYEAQ (reference sequence).

The V gene is TRBV30, the J gene TRBJ1-6; D remains ambiguous. Germline CDR1 GTSNPN, CDR2 SVGIG (reference sequence). V lost 7 bases to trimming and J lost 8 bases, with 24 bases between them. The CDR3 length is 16 residues. CDR3 bases: TGTGCCTATGACTCGGATCTCTTCGGAGAGCATTCACCCCTCCACTTT. Translated, it gives CAYDSDLFGEHSPLHF.

The rearrangement links TRBV5-1 to TRBJ2-7; D is perhaps TRBD1 (5 bases). Per the germline V gene, CDR1 is SGHRS and CDR2 is YFSETQ. The CDR3 is 13 amino acids. V gave up 4 bases and J gave up 4 bases, with 12 bases separating them. The CDR3 DNA sequence: TGCGCCAGCAGCACGGAAGGGGTATACGAGCAGTACTTC. As protein: CASSTEGVYEQYF.